Below, 26 T cell receptor beta chains from the same sample are listed, as sequenced in a study of cytomegalovirus exposure and HLA in healthy donors (dated by TCRdb to 2015 to 2018). Libraries were constructed by the immunoSEQ multiplex PCR assay. For the multiplex PCR, a mixture combining 60 forward primers for TCR Vbeta segments and 13 reverse primers for TCR Jbeta segments was used. TCRdb holds this immuneACCESS table with in-frame rearrangements only. Some clones are missing; in checked studies, unresolved V genes explain under half, and the rest has no known cause. Within this sample are about 170,000 clones, with under 90% of them counted one time only. The ten largest account for around 5% of the sample. Input material: PBMCs. These receptors were collected from a man in his late teens or twenties in good health and CMV-seronegative.

The chain employs TRBV6-4 and TRBJ2-4; D may be TRBD1 (7 bases). Trimming shortened V by 2 bases and J by 1 base, and 18 bases separated the two germline ends. The CDR3 consists of 18 residues. Looked up from germline, CDR1 is MRHNA and CDR2 is SNTAGT. The CDR3 is CASSDTRRGAYAKNIQYF. The CDR3, as DNA: TGTGCCAGCAGTGACACCCGCAGGGGGGCCTATGCCAAAAACATTCAGTACTTC.

The CDR3 coding sequence is TGCAGCGTTGGAGGGACAGGCCTTACCTACGAGCAGTACTTC. Its translation is CSVGGTGLTYEQYF. The rearrangement uses TRBV29-1 and TRBJ2-7, with TRBD1 matching 8 bases. CDR1 and CDR2 from the germline V gene are SQVTM and ANQGSEA. The CDR3 is made up of 14 amino acids. V was clipped by 4 bases and J by 2 bases; unmatched bases: 7.

This clone came up once. The V call is TRBV21-1, the J call TRBJ2-2; the tabulated D call, TRBD1, remains unverified against the DNA. TRBV21-1 is termed a pseudogene. The CDR3 extends over 15 amino acids. In DNA form, the CDR3 reads TGTGCCAGCAGCAAGATGGGGACATGGTCCGGGGAGCTGTTTTTT. Protein: CASSKMGTWSGELFF.

This chain connects TRBV19 to TRBJ1-1, with D tentatively TRBD1 (5 bases). The V gene's germline CDR1 is LNHDA and CDR2 SQIVND (reference sequence). Trimming removed 0 bases at V and 6 bases at J, with 17 bases between. This CDR3 has 16 amino acids. This CDR3 reads CASSIDLARARAEAFF. The CDR3 coding sequence is TGTGCCAGTAGTATAGATCTCGCCAGGGCAAGGGCTGAAGCTTTCTTT.

This clone was observed a few times. The rearrangement joins TRBV27 to TRBJ2-1; 7 nucleotides align to TRBD1. After removal of 6 bases from V and 8 bases from J, the junction contained 7 bases not matched to a gene. Per germline, CDR1 MNHEY and CDR2 SMNVEV (reference sequence). The CDR3 covers 13 residues. CDR3 protein: CASRDRIDDEQFF. The CDR3 DNA follows: TGTGCCAGCAGGGACAGGATCGACGATGAGCAGTTCTTC.

V usage is TRBV2 and J usage is TRBJ1-5; possibly TRBD1 for D (6 bases). The germline V gene has CDR1 SNHLY and CDR2 FYNNEI. Trimming left V 3 bases short and J 9 bases short, with 15 bases between. This CDR3 region has 14 residues. The CDR3 nucleotides read TGTGCCAGCAGTGATGGGCAGGGGATACGGCCCCAGCATTTT. Protein product: CASSDGQGIRPQHF.

This clone was observed many times. The V gene is TRBV4-2, the J gene TRBJ1-1, with 10 bases lining up with TRBD1. CDR3 length: 15 amino acids. Per the germline V gene, CDR1 is LGHNA and CDR2 is YNFKEQ. The trim removed 2 bases at V and 4 bases at J, leaving 4 bases unmatched. The CDR3 bases are TGTGCCAGCAGCCAACCTCGGACAGGGGGCACTGAAGCTTTCTTT. This codes for CASSQPRTGGTEAFF.

This clone was seen ten or more times. The genes are TRBV27 and TRBJ1-1; TRBD1 is a possible D gene (5 bases). The germline V gene has CDR1 MNHEY and CDR2 SMNVEV (reference sequence). The CDR3 covers 13 residues. With 1 base removed from V and 8 bases from J, the gap between germline ends came to 11 bases. The CDR3 spells CASSLWKGKEAFF. The CDR3 DNA follows: TGTGCCAGCAGTTTATGGAAGGGGAAAGAAGCTTTCTTT.

This sequence joins TRBV27 and TRBJ2-2, with D perhaps matching TRBD2 (5 bases). The germline V and J ends were trimmed by 2 bases and 2 bases, with 15 bases remaining between them. CDR1 MNHEY and CDR2 SMNVEV come from the germline V gene (reference sequence). The CDR3 is 17 amino acids. The chain's CDR3 is CASSLKDARGNTGELFF. The CDR3 nucleotides read TGTGCCAGCAGTTTAAAGGACGCTCGGGGTAACACCGGGGAGCTGTTTTTT.

The V gene is TRBV6-1, the J gene TRBJ2-2; the D gene is possibly TRBD2 (5 bases). V shed 2 bases and J shed 4 bases, with 11 bases lying between them. Germline CDR1 is MNHNS and CDR2 is SASEGT. The CDR3 loop spans 15 amino acids. The CDR3 nucleotides read TGTGCCAGCAGTGAAATCCGACGGGGCACCGGGGAGCTGTTTTTT. This gives the protein CASSEIRRGTGELFF.

In nucleotides, the CDR3 is TGTGCCAGCAGCGTAGCAGGGAATTTTTACAATGAGCAGTTCTTC. This codes for CASSVAGNFYNEQFF. This sequence joins TRBV9 and TRBJ2-1; D is possibly TRBD1 (5 bases). Trimming removed 0 bases from V and 4 bases from J, with 11 bases in between. The germline CDR1 and CDR2 sequences are SGDLS and YYNGEE. The CDR3 totals 15 residues.

The chain combines TRBV18 with TRBJ2-3; no reliable D call. CDR1 is KGHSH and CDR2 is LQKENI in the germline V gene. V was clipped by 2 bases and J by 0 bases, with 6 bases between them. This CDR3 comprises 14 residues. CDR3 coding DNA: TGTGCCAGCTCACCAATACGGAGCACAGATACGCAGTATTTT. Its translation is CASSPIRSTDTQYF.

To note about this clone: One end of the junction does not line up with germline, which may come from a read error. The chain recombines TRBV5-1 with TRBJ2-7; possible D gene TRBD2, 5 bases. This CDR3 has 16 amino acids. Germline CDR1 is SGHRS and CDR2 is YFSETQ. CDR3 region: CASTPGWGGRPYEQYF. CDR3 coding DNA: TGCGCAAGCACCCCGGGGTGGGGTGGAAGACCCTACGAGCAGTACTTC.

This rearrangement joins TRBV7-9 to TRBJ2-7; perhaps TRBD2 as D (6 bases). V gave up 2 bases and J gave up 3 bases, with 11 bases separating them. The germline V gene encodes CDR1 SEHNR and CDR2 FQNEAQ (reference sequence). The CDR3 has 14 amino acids. The chain's CDR3 is CASSLRETVYEQYF. The CDR3 bases are TGTGCCAGCAGCTTACGGGAGACAGTCTACGAGCAGTACTTC. Variable domain in full (rest from reference TRBV7-9 and TRBJ2-7): DTGVSQNPRHKITKRGQNVTFRCDPISEHNRLYWYRQTLGQGPEFLTYFQNEAQLEKSRLLSDRFSAERPKGSFSTLEIQRTEQGDSAMYLCASSLRETVYEQYFGPGTRLTVT.

This rearrangement joins TRBV5-1 to TRBJ2-7; 12 positions agree with TRBD2. The CDR3 is 15 residues long. Germline-derived CDR1 and CDR2 are SGHRS and YFSETQ. The trim removed 3 bases at V and 2 bases at J, leaving 3 bases unmatched. The CDR3 bases are TGCGCCAGCAGCTCGACTAGCGGGAGTACCTACGAGCAGTACTTC. Its protein is CASSSTSGSTYEQYF.

The rearrangement joins TRBV6-5 to TRBJ2-7, with 8 nucleotides matching TRBD1. The CDR3 contains 15 residues. Germline V lookup: CDR1 MNHEY, CDR2 SVGAGI. V shed 0 bases and J 3 bases; nucleotides not matched to a gene: 4. The CDR3 is CASSYSTGAFYEQYF. For the CDR3, the DNA is TGTGCCAGCAGTTACTCGACAGGGGCCTTCTACGAGCAGTACTTC.

This chain uses TRBV2 with TRBJ2-7; D gene ambiguous. CDR1 is SNHLY and CDR2 is FYNNEI in the germline V gene. The CDR3 has 8 residues. V was clipped by 10 bases and J by 5 bases, with 3 bases between them. The CDR3 spells CANNEQYF. The CDR3 region has the DNA TGTGCCAACAACGAGCAGTACTTC. The full variable domain, completed using reference TRBV2 and TRBJ2-7, is EPEVTQTPSHQVTQMGQEVILRCVPISNHLYFYWYRQILGQKVEFLVSFYNNEISEKSEIFDDQFSVERPDGSNFTLKIRSTKLEDSAMYFCANNEQYFGPGTRLTVT.

This chain uses TRBV29-1 with TRBJ2-3; no reliable D call. Deletions cut 6 bases from V and 5 bases from J, with 9 bases between. The CDR3 extends over 11 amino acids. CDR1 and CDR2 from the germline V gene are SQVTM and ANQGSEA. CDR3 bases: TGCAGCGTCCGACTTGGAGATACGCAGTATTTT. This encodes CSVRLGDTQYF.

A few counts support this clone. This chain uses TRBV7-9 with TRBJ2-4, with TRBD2 identical over 8 bases. The length of the CDR3 is 16 residues. From germline, CDR1 is SEHNR and CDR2 FQNEAQ (reference sequence). V was clipped by 2 bases and J by 5 bases; unmatched bases: 8. The CDR3 here is CASSLSRELAENIQYF. In DNA, the CDR3 is TGTGCCAGCAGCTTATCCCGGGAACTAGCGGAAAACATTCAGTACTTC. The variable domain in full, completed from reference TRBV7-9 and TRBJ2-4, reads DTGVSQNPRHKITKRGQNVTFRCDPISEHNRLYWYRQTLGQGPEFLTYFQNEAQLEKSRLLSDRFSAERPKGSFSTLEIQRTEQGDSAMYLCASSLSRELAENIQYFGAGTRLSVL.

The chain uses TRBV7-2 and TRBJ1-4; 7 bases match TRBD1. The V gene end was trimmed by 5 bases and the J gene end by 7 bases; junction bases not matched to a gene: 7. Germline lookup yields CDR1 SGHTA and CDR2 FQGNSA. The CDR3 is 14 residues long. Here the CDR3 DNA reads TGTGCCAGCAGCCTCAGGCAGGGGGGTGAAAAACTGTTTTTT. As protein: CASSLRQGGEKLFF.

This clone was seen a single time. The V call is TRBV29-1, the J call TRBJ1-3, with 7 bases fitting TRBD1. The closer fit of TRBJ2-2 to the DNA end suggests the J call may be wrong. CDR3 length: 14 amino acids. Germline loops: CDR1 SQVTM, CDR2 ANQGSEA. This CDR3 is CSVVGTVNTGELFF. The DNA for the CDR3 is TGCAGCGTTGTGGGGACAGTGAACACCGGGGAGCTGTTTTTT.

The sample holds one count of this clone. The genes are TRBV7-9 and TRBJ1-4; D might be TRBD1 (6 bases). From germline, CDR1 is SEHNR and CDR2 FQNEAQ (reference sequence). The CDR3 totals 16 residues. V gave up 5 bases and J gave up 5 bases, with 18 bases separating them. CDR3 loop: CASSTLRAGENEKLFF. CDR3 DNA: TGTGCCAGCAGCACCCTCCGGGCAGGGGAAAATGAAAAACTGTTTTTT.

The chain is built from TRBV6-4 and TRBJ1-1; 7 bases agree with TRBD1. The CDR3 covers 14 residues. With V trimmed by 6 bases and J by 1 base, 5 bases remained unmatched. Germline CDR1 reads MRHNA; CDR2 reads SNTAGT. Here the CDR3 DNA reads TGTGCCAGCAGGAGGGACAGCTGGAACACTGAAGCTTTCTTT. Translating gives CASRRDSWNTEAFF.

On this clone: Other DNA sequences from this sample encode an identical CDR3 as well. The chain links TRBV27 to TRBJ2-7; D is perhaps TRBD1 (5 bases). Germline values: CDR1 MNHEY, CDR2 SMNVEV (reference sequence). Deletions cut 7 bases from V and 2 bases from J, with 9 bases between. CDR3 length equals 12 residues. CDR3 nucleotides: TGTGCCAGCACCTCGACAGCCTACGAGCAGTACTTC. This encodes CASTSTAYEQYF.

The chain has TRBV11-3 and TRBJ2-1; perhaps TRBD2 as D (5 bases). The CDR3 has 13 residues. Per germline, CDR1 SGHNT and CDR2 YENEEA. V lost 4 bases, J lost 5 bases, and 9 bases lay in between. CDR3 loop: CASSSWGDNEQFF. The CDR3 nucleotides read TGTGCCAGCAGCTCTTGGGGAGACAATGAGCAGTTCTTC.

As concerns this clone: A junction boundary mismatches the germline segment, possibly from a read error. V is TRBV5-5 and J is TRBJ2-3; TRBD2 agrees at 10 bases. This CDR3 region has 15 residues. The germline V gene encodes CDR1 SGHKS and CDR2 YYEKEE (reference sequence). CDR3 DNA: TGCGCCAGCAGCCAAGTGGGACTAGCGACAGATACGCAGTATTTT. Translation: CASSQVGLATDTQYF.